Sequencing of this TCR beta chain was carried out in a study of T cells after yellow fever vaccination. TCRdb called the 5' RACE reads again in MiXCR, with one record for every CDR3 protein. Altogether about 340,000 distinct CDR3 sequences are present, 7.5% to 9% being singletons, with the ten largest covering 15% to 20%. The CDR3 sequence is 14 residues long. Trimming removed 5 bases at V and 2 bases at J, with 15 bases between. Germline-derived CDR1 and CDR2 are DFQATT and SNEGSKA (reference sequence). This receptor was identified in a man younger than 35 who received the YFV17D yellow fever vaccine. The chain employs TRBV20-1 and TRBJ2-5; D gene uncertain. The material was PBMCs, obtained on the day of the first yellow fever vaccination. This CDR3 reads CSASVVGGQETQYF. The CDR3, as DNA: TGCAGTGCTTCTGTCGTAGGCGGACAAGAGACCCAGTACTTC.